A single sample gave rise to the 2 T cell receptor beta chains below, sequenced in a study of T cell repertoires in cytomegalovirus infection. TCRdb re-called the reads through MiXCR, storing one row per CDR3 protein. The repertoire holds around 260,000 distinct CDR3 sequences, roughly 10% seen once, with around 16% in the top ten. Sequenced input: PBMCs. These TCRs come from a human donor in good health (CMV status not recorded). Some clones in this sample may be carry-over from other donors' samples.

This clonotype was found once. The V and J genes are TRBV3-1 and TRBJ2-7; a possible D gene is TRBD1 (6 bases). Per germline, CDR1 LGHDT and CDR2 YNNKEL (reference sequence). The CDR3 contains 14 residues. Trimming removed 6 bases from V and 5 bases from J, with 17 bases in between. The CDR3 here is CASRPGGRGHEQYF. The CDR3, as DNA: TGTGCCAGCAGGCCCGGCGGCAGGGGCCACGAGCAGTACTTC.

J is TRBJ2-3 and V is TRBV7-9, with D perhaps matching TRBD2 (7 bases). The CDR3 consists of 16 residues. CDR1 is SEHNR, CDR2 FQNEAQ, per germline (reference sequence). Trimming pared 3 bases from V and 1 base from J, leaving 14 bases between. DNA of the CDR3: TGTGCCAGCAGCTTCGGGGGGCTAGCTGGCACAGATACGCAGTATTTT. This codes for CASSFGGLAGTDTQYF.